This TCR beta chain derives from a study of shared clonotypes between healthy human individuals. CDR1 and CDR2 (germline): KGHSH, LQKENI. The CDR3 runs 16 residues. Trimming stripped 2 bases from V and 0 bases from J, with 11 bases between. Clones were read by immunoSEQ multiplex PCR, and TCRdb kept only the in-frame ones, dropping some. The sample lists over 1.5 million clones; under 99% were seen once. The sequenced sample was naive CD4+ T cells sorted from blood. Regarding subset: CD45RA+ positively selected. This TCR was recovered from a man in his thirties or forties in good health. The chain couples TRBV18 to TRBJ1-3; D call uncertain. The CDR3 DNA reads TGTGCCAGCTCACCAACGGGCGGCCACTCTGGAAACACCATATATTTT. This codes for CASSPTGGHSGNTIYF.